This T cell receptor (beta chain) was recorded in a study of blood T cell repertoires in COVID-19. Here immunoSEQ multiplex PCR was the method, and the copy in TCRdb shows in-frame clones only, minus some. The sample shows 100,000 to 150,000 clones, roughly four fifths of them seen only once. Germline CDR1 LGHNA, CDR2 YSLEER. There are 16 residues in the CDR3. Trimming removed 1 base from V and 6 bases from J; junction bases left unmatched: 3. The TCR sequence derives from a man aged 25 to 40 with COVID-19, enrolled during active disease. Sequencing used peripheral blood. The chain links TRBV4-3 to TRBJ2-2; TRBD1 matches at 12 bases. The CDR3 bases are TGCGCCAGCAGCCAAGTTTGGGACAGGGGGCCCGGGGAGCTGTTTTTT. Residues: CASSQVWDRGPGELFF.